Presented here are 17 T cell receptor beta chains from one specimen sequenced in a study of shared clonotypes between healthy human individuals. Some clones are missing from TCRdb's copy, which holds only in-frame ones; the method was immunoSEQ multiplex PCR. This sample has millions of clones, with around 90% found just once. The material sequenced was naive CD4+ T cells sorted from blood. Subset defined: CD45RA+ positively selected. The receptors shown here come from a man aged 18 to 30 in good health.

This clone was observed once. The rearrangement uses TRBV13 and TRBJ2-2; 15 bases line up with TRBD2. CDR1 is PRHDT and CDR2 is FYEKMQ in the germline V gene (reference sequence). This CDR3 is built from 16 residues. V dropped 5 bases and J dropped 7; count of bases not matched to a gene: 5. This CDR3 reads CASSTGLAGGHGELFF. The CDR3 DNA reads TGTGCCAGCAGCACTGGACTAGCGGGAGGGCACGGGGAGCTGTTTTTT.

The chain employs TRBV5-1 and TRBJ2-7, with a possible D match to TRBD1 (6 bases). The CDR3 totals 14 residues. The ends were cut back, 4 bases at V and 6 bases at J, with 17 bases in the middle. Looked up from germline, CDR1 is SGHRS and CDR2 is YFSETQ. This CDR3 is CASSLGGPGIEQYF. The CDR3 DNA sequence: TGCGCCAGCAGCCTAGGGGGTCCGGGCATCGAGCAGTACTTC.

The chain couples TRBV5-1 to TRBJ2-5; 7 nucleotides match TRBD1. V dropped 4 bases and J dropped 3; count of bases not matched to a gene: 3. The CDR3 totals 13 residues. Germline CDR1 SGHRS, CDR2 YFSETQ. CDR3 sequence reads: CASSHRGEETQYF. DNA of the CDR3: TGCGCCAGCAGCCACAGGGGCGAAGAGACCCAGTACTTC.

The V gene is TRBV6-5, the J gene TRBJ1-1; D not certain. CDR3 size: 16 residues. Per the germline V gene, CDR1 is MNHEY and CDR2 is SVGAGI. The V gene lost 2 bases and the J gene lost 0 bases, with 13 bases spanning the gap. The CDR3 DNA is TGTGCCAGCAGTTACGGTGTCAGAATGATGAACACTGAAGCTTTCTTT. It specifies CASSYGVRMMNTEAFF.

V gene TRBV28 combines with J gene TRBJ1-3, with D possibly matching TRBD1 (5 bases). The CDR3 loop spans 17 amino acids. Trimming took off 10 bases at V and 0 bases at J, with 22 bases between the two ends. CDR1 and CDR2 (germline): MDHEN, SYDVKM. This CDR3 is CAICPPPGGDSGNTIYF. For the CDR3, the DNA is TGTGCCATCTGTCCCCCTCCGGGGGGGGACTCTGGAAACACCATATATTTT.

This clone was picked up a small number of times. This sample also contains other DNA sequences that code for the same CDR3. The chain recombines TRBV2 with TRBJ2-6; weak D call: TRBD1 (5 bases). The CDR3 consists of 14 residues. Germline lookup yields CDR1 SNHLY and CDR2 FYNNEI. With 3 bases removed from V and 2 bases from J, the gap between germline ends came to 5 bases. The CDR3 sequence: CASSDRAGANVLTF. The CDR3 coding sequence is TGTGCCAGCAGTGACAGGGCTGGGGCCAACGTCCTGACTTTC. The whole variable domain, remainder taken from reference TRBV2 and TRBJ2-6, is EPEVTQTPSHQVTQMGQEVILRCVPISNHLYFYWYRQILGQKVEFLVSFYNNEISEKSEIFDDQFSVERPDGSNFTLKIRSTKLEDSAMYFCASSDRAGANVLTFGAGSRLTVL.

The chain joins TRBV18 to TRBJ2-1, with D tentatively TRBD1 or TRBD2 (5 bases each). CDR3 length equals 13 residues. Germline lookup yields CDR1 KGHSH and CDR2 LQKENI. V lost 6 bases and J 10 bases, leaving 16 bases between the germline ends. CDR3 residues: CASSPGRQWEQFF. CDR3 bases: TGTGCCAGCTCCCCGGGGCGTCAATGGGAGCAGTTCTTC.

For this clone: Within the sample, other DNA sequences also encode this same CDR3. The gene calls are TRBV2 and TRBJ2-1; TRBD1 aligns across 9 bases. The trim removed 4 bases at V and 5 bases at J, leaving 0 bases unmatched. The germline gives CDR1 SNHLY, CDR2 FYNNEI. This CDR3 spans 13 amino acids. CDR3 sequence (DNA): TGTGCCAGCAGTGGGACAGGGGACAATGAGCAGTTCTTC. It is translated as CASSGTGDNEQFF.

The chain joins TRBV23-1 to TRBJ2-1, with 12 nucleotides matching TRBD1. TRBV23-1 counts as an open reading frame of uncertain function. The CDR3 loop spans 16 amino acids. The V and J ends lost 3 bases and 6 bases, in that order; junction bases with no gene match: 6. The CDR3 sequence is CASSHSGTGGCNEQFF. The CDR3 coding sequence is TGCGCCAGCAGTCACTCCGGGACAGGGGGCTGCAATGAGCAGTTCTTC.

V usage is TRBV28 and J usage is TRBJ1-4; D is undetermined. The germline gives CDR1 MDHEN, CDR2 SYDVKM. Trimming removed 7 bases from V and 4 bases from J, with 13 bases in between. This CDR3 is 14 amino acids long. CDR3 nucleotide sequence: TGTGCCAGCACCCAGGCTGGTGGTAATGAAAAACTGTTTTTT. As protein: CASTQAGGNEKLFF.

The J gene is TRBJ1-4, the V gene TRBV11-2, with D possibly matching TRBD1 (6 bases). The V end lost 5 bases, the J end lost 13 bases, and 20 bases lay between the germline ends. CDR1 and CDR2 from the germline V gene are SGHAT and FQNNGV. The CDR3 sequence is 14 residues long. CDR3 protein: CASSAPMGGPRLFF. CDR3 sequence (DNA): TGTGCCAGCAGCGCCCCCATGGGGGGCCCCAGACTGTTTTTT.

As concerns this clone: Other DNA sequences from this sample encode an identical CDR3 as well. The J gene is TRBJ1-3, the V gene TRBV6-6, with D uncertain. The CDR3 is made up of 14 amino acids. CDR1 is MNHNY, CDR2 SVGAGI, per germline (reference sequence). Trimming pared 0 bases from V and 4 bases from J, leaving 7 bases between. This chain's CDR3 is CASSYSIAGNTIYF. DNA of the CDR3: TGTGCCAGCAGTTACTCTATTGCCGGAAACACCATATATTTT.

This clone was seen only once. The chain couples TRBV18 to TRBJ2-7; 8 bases agree with TRBD1. Germline loops: CDR1 KGHSH, CDR2 LQKENI. The ends lost 5 bases at V and 3 bases at J; junction bases unmatched: 6. The CDR3 has 14 amino acids. CDR3 sequence reads: CASSTGTGGYEQYF. The CDR3 DNA sequence: TGTGCCAGCTCAACCGGGACAGGAGGCTACGAGCAGTACTTC.

This sequence joins TRBV28 and TRBJ1-5; TRBD1 agrees at 10 bases. V lost 5 bases and J lost 0; bases outside the gene matches: 10. The CDR3 spans 18 residues. Germline V gives CDR1 MDHEN, CDR2 SYDVKM. The CDR3 region is CASSEAGTGAYSNQPQHF. For the CDR3, the DNA is TGTGCCAGCAGTGAAGCCGGGACAGGGGCATATAGCAATCAGCCCCAGCATTTT. The variable domain in full, completed from reference TRBV28 and TRBJ1-5, reads DVKVTQSSRYLVKRTGEKVFLECVQDMDHENMFWYRQDPGLGLRLIYFSYDVKMKEKGDIPEGYSVSREKKERFSLILESASTNQTSMYLCASSEAGTGAYSNQPQHFGDGTRLSIL.

The chain carries TRBV2 and TRBJ1-2, with 8 nucleotides matching TRBD1. This CDR3 is built from 14 residues. The V and J ends lost 5 bases and 7 bases, in that order; junction bases with no gene match: 9. Germline V gives CDR1 SNHLY, CDR2 FYNNEI. CDR3 DNA: TGTGCCAGCAGTAACCCGCAGGGGGCAAGTGGCTACACCTTC. Protein sequence: CASSNPQGASGYTF. The whole variable domain, remainder taken from reference TRBV2 and TRBJ1-2, is EPEVTQTPSHQVTQMGQEVILRCVPISNHLYFYWYRQILGQKVEFLVSFYNNEISEKSEIFDDQFSVERPDGSNFTLKIRSTKLEDSAMYFCASSNPQGASGYTFGSGTRLTVV.

The sample holds one count of this clone. The chain combines TRBV18 with TRBJ2-1; 7 nucleotides match TRBD1. There are 16 residues in the CDR3. Germline CDR1 is KGHSH and CDR2 is LQKENI. The ends lost 0 bases at V and 1 base at J; junction bases unmatched: 3. In DNA form, the CDR3 reads TGTGCCAGCTCACCACCTAACAGGGGTTCCTACAATGAGCAGTTCTTC. Residues: CASSPPNRGSYNEQFF. Drawing the rest from reference TRBV18 and TRBJ2-1, the complete variable domain is NAGVMQNPRHLVRRRGQEARLRCSPMKGHSHVYWYRQLPEEGLKFMVYLQKENIIDESGMPKERFSAEFPKEGPSILRIQQVVRGDSAAYFCASSPPNRGSYNEQFFGPGTRLTVL.

V is TRBV5-1 and J is TRBJ2-7; D could derive from TRBD1 or TRBD2 (5 bases each). In germline, CDR1 is SGHRS, CDR2 YFSETQ. The CDR3 extends over 16 amino acids. Trimming pared 4 bases from V and 3 bases from J, leaving 20 bases between. CDR3 in DNA: TGCGCCAGCAGCCCCAGTAAGGGGAGTGTAAACTACGAGCAGTACTTC. It codes for CASSPSKGSVNYEQYF.